This entry lists 11 T cell receptor beta chains sequenced from one sample in a study of cytomegalovirus exposure and HLA in healthy donors. PCR employed 60 Vbeta and 13 Jbeta primers. TCRdb's table, derived via immunoSEQ multiplex PCR, lists solely in-frame clones and lacks some. The sample shows about 190,000 clones, roughly 13% of them seen only once. What was sequenced was PBMCs. The receptor set was obtained from a man between 45 and 60 years old in good health and CMV-seropositive.

The rearrangement uses TRBV5-1 and TRBJ2-2; 9 bases map to TRBD2. The germline CDR1 and CDR2 sequences are SGHRS and YFSETQ. The CDR3 is 15 amino acids. Trimming removed 4 bases from V and 0 bases from J; junction bases left unmatched: 1. Here the CDR3 DNA reads TGCGCCAGCAGCGGCGGGGGGGCGAACACCGGGGAGCTGTTTTTT. Translated: CASSGGGANTGELFF.

V usage is TRBV6-6 and J usage is TRBJ1-2; D possibly corresponds to TRBD1 (6 bases). Germline V gene data show CDR1 as MNHNY and CDR2 as SVGAGI (reference sequence). Between the trimmed V and J ends, which lost 5 bases and 7 bases, there was a span of 20 bases. The CDR3 is 15 amino acids. The CDR3 reads CASSPPGAERGGYTF. DNA of the CDR3: TGTGCCAGCAGTCCCCCAGGGGCGGAGAGGGGTGGCTACACCTTC.

The chain links TRBV5-1 to TRBJ2-2; TRBD2 agrees at 9 bases. Germline V gene data show CDR1 as SGHRS and CDR2 as YFSETQ. With 2 bases clipped from V and 0 bases from J, the junction kept 2 bases outside the gene matches. The CDR3 has 16 amino acids. DNA of the CDR3: TGCGCCAGCAGCTTAATAGCGGGGGCGAACACCGGGGAGCTGTTTTTT. It specifies CASSLIAGANTGELFF.

The J gene is TRBJ1-1, the V gene TRBV10-3; 9 nucleotides align to TRBD1. The length of the CDR3 is 13 residues. V lost 3 bases and J lost 10; bases outside the gene matches: 6. CDR1 is ENHRY and CDR2 is SYGVKD in the germline V gene. In DNA, the CDR3 is TGTGCCATCAGTGATAGGGACAGGGTCGTAGCTTTCTTT. This sequence encodes CAISDRDRVVAFF.

The chain links TRBV7-3 to TRBJ2-1; D remains ambiguous. Germline CDR1 reads SGHTA; CDR2 reads FQGTGA. The CDR3 spans 16 residues. V was trimmed by 1 base and J by 0 bases, leaving 10 bases between them. The DNA of the CDR3 is TGTGCCAGCAGCTTAAACAGATTAAGCTCCTACAATGAGCAGTTCTTC. Translated, it gives CASSLNRLSSYNEQFF.

The V gene is TRBV19, the J gene TRBJ2-3, with unresolved D. V gave up 5 bases and J gave up 0 bases, with 6 bases separating them. This CDR3 is 13 amino acids long. Germline lookup yields CDR1 LNHDA and CDR2 SQIVND (reference sequence). CDR3 sequence (DNA): TGTGCCAGTAGTCTATCTAGCACAGATACGCAGTATTTT. This encodes CASSLSSTDTQYF.

The chain links TRBV11-3 to TRBJ1-2, with 8 nucleotides matching TRBD1. The CDR3 runs to 13 residues. J lost 8 bases, V lost 5 bases, and 7 bases had no gene match. CDR1 and CDR2 from the germline V gene are SGHNT and YENEEA. The CDR3 here is CASSPGQGGGYTF. The CDR3 DNA is TGTGCCAGCAGCCCAGGACAGGGCGGCGGCTACACCTTC.

In this sample, this clone turned up a few times. The chain joins TRBV11-3 to TRBJ2-5, with 11 bases aligning to TRBD2. Germline assignment: CDR1 SGHNT and CDR2 YENEEA. CDR3 length: 17 amino acids. J lost 1 base, V lost 4 bases, and 8 bases had no gene match. For the CDR3, the DNA is TGTGCCAGCAGCTCCGGTACTAGCGGGAGTCCCCAAGAGACCCAGTACTTC. It codes for CASSSGTSGSPQETQYF.

The table lists this clone with a few counts. This sequence joins TRBV7-9 and TRBJ2-7; 7 bases map to TRBD2. Trimming at V came to 3 bases and at J to 7 bases, leaving 6 bases not matched to a gene. The CDR3 sequence is 13 residues long. Germline CDR1 is SEHNR and CDR2 is FQNEAQ (reference sequence). CDR3 in DNA: TGTGCCAGCAGCTTTGGGGGGAGGGGAGAGCAGTACTTC. Translation gives CASSFGGRGEQYF.

Only a few counts were recorded for this clone. This sequence joins TRBV27 and TRBJ1-6; a possible D gene is TRBD1 (5 bases). The CDR3 loop spans 17 amino acids. CDR1 and CDR2 (germline): MNHEY, SMNVEV (reference sequence). The germline V and J ends were trimmed by 1 base and 0 bases, with 10 bases remaining between them. The CDR3 sequence: CASSLLGGSSYNSPLHF. CDR3 coding DNA: TGTGCCAGCAGTTTATTGGGGGGGAGCTCCTATAATTCACCCCTCCACTTT.

In its sample, this clone was seen a few times. The genes are TRBV14 and TRBJ1-1; the D is unclear. The V end lost 3 bases, the J end lost 0 bases, and 8 bases lay between the germline ends. The V gene's germline CDR1 is SGHDN and CDR2 FVKESK. CDR3 size: 14 residues. Here the CDR3 reads CASSHLSVNTEAFF. The CDR3 coding sequence is TGTGCCAGCAGCCACCTATCTGTGAACACTGAAGCTTTCTTT.